This is a list of T cell receptor beta chains from one sample in a study of T cell responses to AZD1222 COVID-19 vaccine. TCRdb's copy holds only in-frame clones and misses some; the assay was immunoSEQ multiplex PCR. The table records 90,000 to 140,000 clones, roughly 82% of them present only once. Source: peripheral blood, taken on day 0 of AZD1222 vaccination. The source of these receptors is an adult in good health. Each CDR3 is given with its conserved first and last residue. Fields, in order: D gene, V gene, J gene, CDR3 protein. A D gene is named only where the DNA matches it firmly.

-,TRBV6-5,TRBJ1-1,CASSNQVSEAFF
-,TRBV12-3/TRBV12-4,TRBJ1-5,CASSLESVQPQHF
-,TRBV7-8,TRBJ1-1,CASSLGAGHHRKFGLLNTEAFF
-,TRBV6-5,TRBJ2-7,CASSRQLAYEQYF
-,TRBV7-6,TRBJ2-1,CASSLVMGAYSYNEQFF
-,TRBV2,TRBJ2-7,CASSEAGRAYEQYF
-,TRBV7-9,TRBJ2-1,CASSWDSSSYNEQFF
-,TRBV6-2/TRBV6-3,TRBJ1-2,CASSLGSGYTF
-,TRBV5-1,TRBJ2-3,CASSLFARQAQYF
-,TRBV6-5,TRBJ1-3,CASRPVSGNTIYF
-,TRBV7-2,TRBJ2-2,CASSLSRGVTNTGELFF
TRBD1,TRBV5-4,TRBJ1-6,CASSHGDRRNSPLHF
TRBD1,TRBV19,TRBJ1-5,CASKDRNVGNQPQHF
-,TRBV12-5,TRBJ1-1,CASGLDGVTEAFF
-,TRBV2,TRBJ1-3,CASSRGGALTSGNTIYF
TRBD1,TRBV6-5,TRBJ1-6,CASTRDSSYNSPLHF
-,TRBV19,TRBJ2-3,CASTGSVEDTQYF
-,TRBV11-2,TRBJ1-1,CASSPPRVLSTYEAFF
TRBD1,TRBV3-1/TRBV3-2,TRBJ1-2,CASSHAWDRGGALYGYTF
-,TRBV21-1,TRBJ2-2,CATSGGGRNTGELFF
-,TRBV4-2,TRBJ2-7,CASSQADGYYEQYF
-,TRBV7-6,TRBJ2-7,CASSLAQKSYEQYF
-,TRBV2,TRBJ1-2,CASRLSGVPNGYTF
-,TRBV5-1,TRBJ2-3,CASSRGGTDTQYF
TRBD1,TRBV7-2,TRBJ1-1,CASARRQGAYTEAFF
-,TRBV7-2,TRBJ1-1,CASSYGRMNTEAFF
-,TRBV27,TRBJ1-6,CASSFRGSPLHF
-,TRBV6-2/TRBV6-3,TRBJ1-2,CASSTSQAGYTF
TRBD1,TRBV6-5,TRBJ1-2,CASSIAGGVDGYTF
-,TRBV5-4,TRBJ2-7,CASSLASGYEQYF
-,TRBV6-2/TRBV6-3,TRBJ2-7,CASSYGHEQYF
TRBD1,TRBV4-2,TRBJ1-4,CASSHETGGVDEKLFF
TRBD1,TRBV7-9,TRBJ2-1,CASRRTGTVLQGEQFF
TRBD1,TRBV6-2/TRBV6-3,TRBJ2-5,CASSRNRGETQYF
-,TRBV29-1,TRBJ2-4,CSPIGVAKNIQYF
-,TRBV6-4,TRBJ1-5,CASSDRNSNQPQHF